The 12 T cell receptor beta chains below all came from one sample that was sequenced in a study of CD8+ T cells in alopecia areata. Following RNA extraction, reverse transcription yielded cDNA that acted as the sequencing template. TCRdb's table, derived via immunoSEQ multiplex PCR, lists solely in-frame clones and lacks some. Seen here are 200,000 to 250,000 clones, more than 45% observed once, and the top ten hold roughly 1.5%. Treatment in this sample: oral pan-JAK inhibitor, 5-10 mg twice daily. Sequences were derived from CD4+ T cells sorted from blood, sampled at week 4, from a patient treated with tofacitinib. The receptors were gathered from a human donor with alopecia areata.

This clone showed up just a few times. The CDR3 bases are TGCAGCGTGGACACAGGGACAGATACGCAGTATTTT. This codes for CSVDTGTDTQYF. This chain connects TRBV29-1 to TRBJ2-3, with D possibly matching TRBD1 (6 bases). Germline V gene lookup returns CDR1 SQVTM and CDR2 ANQGSEA. The CDR3 consists of 12 residues. Deletions cut 6 bases from V and 3 bases from J, with 10 bases between.

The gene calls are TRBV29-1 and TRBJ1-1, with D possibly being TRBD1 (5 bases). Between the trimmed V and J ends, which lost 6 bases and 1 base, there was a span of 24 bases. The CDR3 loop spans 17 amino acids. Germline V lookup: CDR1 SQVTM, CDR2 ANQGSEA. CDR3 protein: CSVQGTGDLDWNTEAFF. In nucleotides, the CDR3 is TGCAGCGTACAAGGGACGGGTGACTTAGATTGGAACACTGAAGCTTTCTTT.

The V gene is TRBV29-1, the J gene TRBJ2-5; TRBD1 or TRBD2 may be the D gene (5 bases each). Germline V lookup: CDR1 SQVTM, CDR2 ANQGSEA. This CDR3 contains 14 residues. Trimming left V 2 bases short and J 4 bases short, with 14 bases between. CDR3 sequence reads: CSVEMFRGRETQYF. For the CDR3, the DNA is TGCAGCGTTGAAATGTTTAGGGGACGAGAGACCCAGTACTTC.

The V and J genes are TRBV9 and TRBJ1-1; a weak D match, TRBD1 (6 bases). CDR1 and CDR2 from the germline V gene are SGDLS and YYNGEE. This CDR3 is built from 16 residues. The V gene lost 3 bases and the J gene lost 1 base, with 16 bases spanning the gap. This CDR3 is CASSAPTGHPNTEAFF. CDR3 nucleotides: TGTGCCAGCAGCGCACCAACGGGACACCCGAACACTGAAGCTTTCTTT.

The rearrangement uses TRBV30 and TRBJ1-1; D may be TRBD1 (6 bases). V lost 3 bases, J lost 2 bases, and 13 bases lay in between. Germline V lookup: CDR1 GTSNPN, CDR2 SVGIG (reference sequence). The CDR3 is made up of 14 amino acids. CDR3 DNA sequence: TGTGCCTGGAGATCCGCGGGGACAAACACTGAAGCTTTCTTT. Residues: CAWRSAGTNTEAFF.

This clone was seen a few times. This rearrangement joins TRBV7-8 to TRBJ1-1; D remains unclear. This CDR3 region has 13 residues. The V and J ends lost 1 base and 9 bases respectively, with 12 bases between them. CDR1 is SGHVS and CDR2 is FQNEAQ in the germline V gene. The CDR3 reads CASSLVWDHQAFF. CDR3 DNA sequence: TGTGCCAGCAGCTTAGTGTGGGATCATCAAGCTTTCTTT.

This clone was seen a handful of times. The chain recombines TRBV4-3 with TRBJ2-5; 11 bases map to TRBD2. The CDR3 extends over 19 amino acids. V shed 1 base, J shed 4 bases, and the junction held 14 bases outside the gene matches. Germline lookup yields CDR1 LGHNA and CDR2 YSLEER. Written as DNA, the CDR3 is TGCGCCAGCAGCCAAGTAAACCCTAGCGGGGGGCTAAAGACAGAGACCCAGTACTTC. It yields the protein CASSQVNPSGGLKTETQYF.

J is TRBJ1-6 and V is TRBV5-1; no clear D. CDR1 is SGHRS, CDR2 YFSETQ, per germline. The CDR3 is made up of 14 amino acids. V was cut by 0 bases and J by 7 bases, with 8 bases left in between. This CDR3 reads CASSLESGNSPLHF. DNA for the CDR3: TGCGCCAGCAGCTTGGAGAGTGGGAATTCACCCCTCCACTTT.

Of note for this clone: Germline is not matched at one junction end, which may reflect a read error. The CDR3 nucleotides read TGCAGCTTTGAGAGAGATGAAAAACTGTTTTTT. Its translation: CSFERDEKLFF. V and J are TRBV29-1 and TRBJ1-4, with unresolved D. The germline V gene has CDR1 SQVTM and CDR2 ANQGSEA. This CDR3 is built from 11 residues.

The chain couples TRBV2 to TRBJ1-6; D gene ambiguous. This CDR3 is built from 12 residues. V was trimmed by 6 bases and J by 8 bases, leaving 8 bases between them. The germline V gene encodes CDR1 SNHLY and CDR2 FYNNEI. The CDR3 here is CASRQEDSPLHF. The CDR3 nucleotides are TGTGCCAGCAGGCAGGAGGATTCACCCCTCCACTTT.

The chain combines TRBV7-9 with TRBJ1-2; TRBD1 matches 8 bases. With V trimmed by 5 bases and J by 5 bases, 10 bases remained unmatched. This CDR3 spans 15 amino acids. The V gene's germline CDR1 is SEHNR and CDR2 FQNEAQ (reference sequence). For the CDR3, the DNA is TGTGCCAGCAGCCCACGACAGGGGCTTGGATATGGCTACACCTTC. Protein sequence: CASSPRQGLGYGYTF.

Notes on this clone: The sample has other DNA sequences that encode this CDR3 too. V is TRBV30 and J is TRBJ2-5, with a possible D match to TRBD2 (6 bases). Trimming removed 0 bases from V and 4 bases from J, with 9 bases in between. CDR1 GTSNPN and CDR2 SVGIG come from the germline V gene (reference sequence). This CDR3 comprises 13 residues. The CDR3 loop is CAWSVRRGETQYF. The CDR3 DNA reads TGTGCCTGGAGTGTTCGGCGGGGAGAGACCCAGTACTTC.